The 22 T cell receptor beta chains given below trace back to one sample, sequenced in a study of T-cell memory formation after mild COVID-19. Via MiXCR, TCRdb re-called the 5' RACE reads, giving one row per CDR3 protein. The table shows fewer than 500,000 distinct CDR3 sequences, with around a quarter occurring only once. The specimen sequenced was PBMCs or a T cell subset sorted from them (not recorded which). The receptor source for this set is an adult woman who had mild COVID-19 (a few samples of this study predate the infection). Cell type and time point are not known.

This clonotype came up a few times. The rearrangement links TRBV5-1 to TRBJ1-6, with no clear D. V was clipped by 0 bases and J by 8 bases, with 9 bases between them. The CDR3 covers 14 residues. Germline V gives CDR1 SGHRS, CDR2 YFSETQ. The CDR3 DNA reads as TGCGCCAGCAGCTTGGGGGGTATCGATTCACCCCTCCACTTT. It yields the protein CASSLGGIDSPLHF. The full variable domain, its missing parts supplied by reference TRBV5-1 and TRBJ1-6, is KAGVTQTPRYLIKTRGQQVTLSCSPISGHRSVSWYQQTPGQGLQFLFEYFSETQRNKGNFPGRFSGRQFSNSRSEMNVSTLELGDSALYLCASSLGGIDSPLHFGNGTRLTVT.

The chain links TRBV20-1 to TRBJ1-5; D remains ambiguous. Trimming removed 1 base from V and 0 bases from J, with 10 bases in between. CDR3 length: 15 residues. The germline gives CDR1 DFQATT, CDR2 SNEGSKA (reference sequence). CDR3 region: CSARAPGHSNQPQHF. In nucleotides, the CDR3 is TGCAGTGCTAGAGCCCCGGGCCATAGCAATCAGCCCCAGCATTTT.

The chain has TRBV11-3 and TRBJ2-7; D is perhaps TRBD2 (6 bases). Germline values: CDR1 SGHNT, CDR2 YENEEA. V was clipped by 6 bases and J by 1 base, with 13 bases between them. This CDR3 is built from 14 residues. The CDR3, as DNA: TGTGCCAGCAGTCTAGCGAAGGAGTCCTACGAGCAGTACTTC. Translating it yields CASSLAKESYEQYF. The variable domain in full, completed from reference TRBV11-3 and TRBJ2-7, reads EAGVVQSPRYKIIEKKQPVAFWCNPISGHNTLYWYLQNLGQGPELLIRYENEEAVDDSQLPKDRFSAERLKGVDSTLKIQPAELGDSAVYLCASSLAKESYEQYFGPGTRLTVT.

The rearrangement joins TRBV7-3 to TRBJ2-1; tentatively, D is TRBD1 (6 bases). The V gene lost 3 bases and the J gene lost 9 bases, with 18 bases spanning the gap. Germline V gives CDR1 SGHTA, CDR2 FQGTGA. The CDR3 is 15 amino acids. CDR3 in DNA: TGTGCCAGCAGCTTGCAACAGGGCGGGCGAGGTGAGCAGTTCTTC. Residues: CASSLQQGGRGEQFF.

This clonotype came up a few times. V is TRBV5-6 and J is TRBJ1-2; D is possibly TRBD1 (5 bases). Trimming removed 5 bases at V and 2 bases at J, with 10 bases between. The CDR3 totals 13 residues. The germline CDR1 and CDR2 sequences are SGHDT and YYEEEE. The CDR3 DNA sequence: TGTGCCAGCAGTGACAGACAGAACTATGGCTACACCTTC. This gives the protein CASSDRQNYGYTF.

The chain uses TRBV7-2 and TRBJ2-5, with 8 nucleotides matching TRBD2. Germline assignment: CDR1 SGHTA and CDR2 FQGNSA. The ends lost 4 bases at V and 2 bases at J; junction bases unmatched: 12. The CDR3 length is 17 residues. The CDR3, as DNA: TGTGCCAGCAGCTCACTAGGGGCCGGGACTAGACAAGAGACCCAGTACTTC. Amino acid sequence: CASSSLGAGTRQETQYF.

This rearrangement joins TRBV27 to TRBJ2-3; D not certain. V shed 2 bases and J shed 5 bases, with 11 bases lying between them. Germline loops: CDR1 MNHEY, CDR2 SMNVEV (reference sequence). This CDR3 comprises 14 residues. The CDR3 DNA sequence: TGTGCCAGCAGTTTAGTGCATGACCGAGATACGCAGTATTTT. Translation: CASSLVHDRDTQYF.

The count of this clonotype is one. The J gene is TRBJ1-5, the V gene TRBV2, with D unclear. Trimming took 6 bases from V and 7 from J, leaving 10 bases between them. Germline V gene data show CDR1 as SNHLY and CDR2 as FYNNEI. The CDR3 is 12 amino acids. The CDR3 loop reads CASRRDGQPQHF. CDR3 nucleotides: TGTGCCAGCAGACGTGATGGGCAGCCCCAGCATTTT.

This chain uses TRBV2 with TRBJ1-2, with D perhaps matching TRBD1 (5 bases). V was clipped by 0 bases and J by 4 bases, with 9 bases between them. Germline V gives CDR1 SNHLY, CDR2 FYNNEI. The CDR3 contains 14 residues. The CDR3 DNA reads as TGTGCCAGCAGTGAAGCGGGGCTGATCTATGGCTACACCTTC. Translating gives CASSEAGLIYGYTF. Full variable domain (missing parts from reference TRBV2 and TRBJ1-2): EPEVTQTPSHQVTQMGQEVILRCVPISNHLYFYWYRQILGQKVEFLVSFYNNEISEKSEIFDDQFSVERPDGSNFTLKIRSTKLEDSAMYFCASSEAGLIYGYTFGSGTRLTVV.

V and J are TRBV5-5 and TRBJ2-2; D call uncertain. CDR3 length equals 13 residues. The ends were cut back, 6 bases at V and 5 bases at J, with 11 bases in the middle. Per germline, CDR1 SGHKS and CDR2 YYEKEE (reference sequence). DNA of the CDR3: TGTGCCAGCACCGGAGCTTCTACCGGGGAGCTGTTTTTT. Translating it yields CASTGASTGELFF.

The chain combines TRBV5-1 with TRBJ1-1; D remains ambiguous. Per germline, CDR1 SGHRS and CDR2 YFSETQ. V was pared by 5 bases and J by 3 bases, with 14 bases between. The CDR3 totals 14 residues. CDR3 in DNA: TGCGCCAGCAGTAGTCGGGGAAGTGACACTGAAGCTTTCTTT. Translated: CASSSRGSDTEAFF.

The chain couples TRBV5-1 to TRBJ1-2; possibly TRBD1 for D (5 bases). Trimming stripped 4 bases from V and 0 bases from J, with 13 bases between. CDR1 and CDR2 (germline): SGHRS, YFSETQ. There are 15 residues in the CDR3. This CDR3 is CASSAGTVANYGYTF. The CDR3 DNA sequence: TGCGCCAGCAGCGCGGGGACGGTTGCTAACTATGGCTACACCTTC. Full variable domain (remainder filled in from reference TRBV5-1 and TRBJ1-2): KAGVTQTPRYLIKTRGQQVTLSCSPISGHRSVSWYQQTPGQGLQFLFEYFSETQRNKGNFPGRFSGRQFSNSRSEMNVSTLELGDSALYLCASSAGTVANYGYTFGSGTRLTVV.

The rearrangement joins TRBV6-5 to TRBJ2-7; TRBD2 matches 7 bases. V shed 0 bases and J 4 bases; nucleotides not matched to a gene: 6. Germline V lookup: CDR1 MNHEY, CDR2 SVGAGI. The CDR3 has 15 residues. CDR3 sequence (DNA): TGTGCCAGCAGTTACTCTGGCCCGGGGGGATACGAGCAGTACTTC. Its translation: CASSYSGPGGYEQYF.

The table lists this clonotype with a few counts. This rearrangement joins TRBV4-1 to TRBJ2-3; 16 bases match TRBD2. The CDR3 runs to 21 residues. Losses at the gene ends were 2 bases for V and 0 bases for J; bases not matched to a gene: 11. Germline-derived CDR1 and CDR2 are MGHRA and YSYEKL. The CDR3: CASSQPPPGTSGGASTDTQYF. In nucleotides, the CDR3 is TGCGCCAGCAGCCAACCTCCCCCAGGGACTAGCGGGGGGGCGAGCACAGATACGCAGTATTTT.

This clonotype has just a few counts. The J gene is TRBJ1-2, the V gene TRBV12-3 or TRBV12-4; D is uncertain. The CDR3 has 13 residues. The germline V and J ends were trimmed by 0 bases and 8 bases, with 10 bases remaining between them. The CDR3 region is CASSLAWRGGYTF. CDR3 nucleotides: TGTGCCAGCAGTTTAGCCTGGCGCGGCGGCTACACCTTC.

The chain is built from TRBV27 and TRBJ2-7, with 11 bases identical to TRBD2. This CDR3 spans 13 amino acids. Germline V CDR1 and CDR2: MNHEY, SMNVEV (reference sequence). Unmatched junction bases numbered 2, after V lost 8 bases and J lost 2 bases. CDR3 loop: CASRLAGTYEQYF. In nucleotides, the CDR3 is TGTGCCAGCCGACTAGCGGGGACCTACGAGCAGTACTTC.

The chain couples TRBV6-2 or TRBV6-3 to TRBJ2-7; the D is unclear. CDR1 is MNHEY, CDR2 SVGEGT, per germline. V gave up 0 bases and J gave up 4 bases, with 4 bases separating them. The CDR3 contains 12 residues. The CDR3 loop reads CASSYSRYEQYF. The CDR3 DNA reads TGTGCCAGCAGTTACTCGAGGTACGAGCAGTACTTC.

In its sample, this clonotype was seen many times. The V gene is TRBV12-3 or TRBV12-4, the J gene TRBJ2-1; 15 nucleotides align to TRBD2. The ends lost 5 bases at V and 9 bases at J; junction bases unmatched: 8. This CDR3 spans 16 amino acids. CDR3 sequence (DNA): TGTGCCAGCAGTCCGAGGGGACTAGCGGGGGGTGGTGAGCAGTTCTTC. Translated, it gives CASSPRGLAGGGEQFF.

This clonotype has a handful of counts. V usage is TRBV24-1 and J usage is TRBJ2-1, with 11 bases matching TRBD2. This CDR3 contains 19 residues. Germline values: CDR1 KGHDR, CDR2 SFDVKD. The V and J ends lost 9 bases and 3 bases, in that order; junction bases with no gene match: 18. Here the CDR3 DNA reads TGTGCCACCGCGAGTTCCCAACCGCTCGGGACTAGCGGCTACAATGAGCAGTTCTTC. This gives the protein CATASSQPLGTSGYNEQFF.

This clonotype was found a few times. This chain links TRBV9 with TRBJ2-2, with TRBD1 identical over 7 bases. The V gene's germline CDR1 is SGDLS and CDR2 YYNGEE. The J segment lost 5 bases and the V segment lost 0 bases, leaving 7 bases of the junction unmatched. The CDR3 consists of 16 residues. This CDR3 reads CASSVDTGVLTGELFF. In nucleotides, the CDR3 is TGTGCCAGCAGCGTAGATACAGGGGTCTTGACCGGGGAGCTGTTTTTT.

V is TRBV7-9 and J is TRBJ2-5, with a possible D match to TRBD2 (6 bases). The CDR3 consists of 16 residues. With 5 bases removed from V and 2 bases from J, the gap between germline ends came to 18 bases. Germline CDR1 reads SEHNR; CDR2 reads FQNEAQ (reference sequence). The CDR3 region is CASSAGTLGLQETQYF. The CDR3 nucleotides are TGTGCCAGCAGCGCGGGAACTCTCGGGCTACAAGAGACCCAGTACTTC. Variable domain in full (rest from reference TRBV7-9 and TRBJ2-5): DTGVSQNPRHKITKRGQNVTFRCDPISEHNRLYWYRQTLGQGPEFLTYFQNEAQLEKSRLLSDRFSAERPKGSFSTLEIQRTEQGDSAMYLCASSAGTLGLQETQYFGPGTRLLVL.

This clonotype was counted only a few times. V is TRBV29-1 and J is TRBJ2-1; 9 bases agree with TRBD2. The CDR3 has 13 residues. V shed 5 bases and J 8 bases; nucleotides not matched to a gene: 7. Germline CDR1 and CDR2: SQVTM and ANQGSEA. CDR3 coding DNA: TGCAGCGTTATAAGCGGGAGGAGTTATGAGCAGTTCTTC. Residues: CSVISGRSYEQFF.